This TCR beta chain originates from a study of molecular identifiers for immune sequencing clone quantification. Study overall: Five portions were made in replicates from RNA of roughly 20,000 or 100,000 naive CD8 cells, and four underwent sequencing. Points from the study as a whole: Among effectors, clones above 20 RNA copies held over 97% of molecules; among naive cells, under 1%.

Making the bulk TCR libraries relied on previously described methods and listed TCR primers. TCRdb passed the PCR reads through MiXCR, listing each CDR3 protein once. The sample has around 460,000 distinct CDR3 sequences; about 20% are singletons. The V gene lost 6 bases and the J gene lost 14 bases, with 14 bases spanning the gap. Germline CDR1 and CDR2: MNHEY and SVGEGT. The CDR3 spans 11 residues. Between about 19,000 and 1,100,000 sorted cells, with 10%, 30% or 50% RNA, yielded naive CD8 libraries. In regard to this clonotype: As yet, its antigen is unknown.

Source material: naive CD8+ T cells from blood, with Jurkat cell RNA spiked in. Sample subset: FACS-sorted CD8+CD4-CCR7+CD45RA+ naive T cells. The V and J genes are TRBV6-2 or TRBV6-3 and TRBJ2-1; a weak D match, TRBD2 (6 bases). The TCR originated in a human donor in good health. Some libraries in this study had Jurkat cell RNA spiked in. CDR3 loop: CASRTGTQKFF. The CDR3 bases are TGTGCCAGCAGAACCGGGACTCAAAAGTTCTTC.